This T cell receptor beta chain originates from a study of blood T cells in healthy people across ages. Study-wide findings and caveats: Naive T cell percentage by flow cytometry tracked strongly with beta diversity.

A J-beta primer mix and a sample-barcoded 5' primer were used in a second PCR of about 7 to 11 cycles. MiXCR was run by TCRdb on the 5' RACE reads, yielding one entry per CDR3 protein. The repertoire holds approximately 810,000 distinct CDR3 sequences, with around 30% as singletons. This clonotype has a handful of counts. Its antigen is not identified. Donors gave roughly 9.1 milliliters of peripheral blood apiece. Losses at the gene ends were 3 bases for V and 6 bases for J; bases not matched to a gene: 10. Germline assignment: CDR1 SGDLS and CDR2 YYNGEE. The CDR3 totals 16 residues. Sequencing was performed on blood. The TCR sequence derives from a woman older than 75 in good health. This chain links TRBV9 with TRBJ1-4, with TRBD1 matching over 8 bases. The CDR3 here is CASSERTGNRHEKLFF. CDR3 coding DNA: TGTGCCAGCAGCGAGAGGACAGGGAACAGACATGAAAAACTGTTTTTT.